A single sample gave rise to the 32 T cell receptor beta chains below, sequenced in a study of neurological immune-mediated disorders. TCRdb re-called the 5' RACE reads with MiXCR, one entry per CDR3 protein. The profile shows approximately 130,000 distinct CDR3 sequences, roughly 3.1% of them singletons. Sequenced input: PBMCs. The receptors originated from a woman aged 30 to 39 with multiple sclerosis.

This clonotype has ten or more counts. V gene TRBV29-1 combines with J gene TRBJ2-5; 13 bases fit TRBD2. Trimming at V came to 0 bases and at J to 2 bases, leaving 6 bases not matched to a gene. The CDR3 spans 17 residues. Germline CDR1 SQVTM, CDR2 ANQGSEA. The CDR3 nucleotides read TGCAGCGTTGAAGAAACCGGACTAGCGGGGGAGCAAGAGACCCAGTACTTC. This sequence encodes CSVEETGLAGEQETQYF.

The rearrangement links TRBV5-1 to TRBJ2-7; possible D gene TRBD1, 5 bases. V lost 5 bases, J lost 6 bases, and 15 bases lay in between. The CDR3 spans 13 residues. The germline V gene has CDR1 SGHRS and CDR2 YFSETQ. In DNA, the CDR3 is TGCGCCAGCAGATCTCAGGGTTCTCTCGAGCAGTACTTC. As protein: CASRSQGSLEQYF.

This clonotype was found many times. J is TRBJ2-2 and V is TRBV7-2, with D unresolved. The CDR3 extends over 16 amino acids. Trimming shortened V by 8 bases and J by 2 bases, and 18 bases separated the two germline ends. Germline-derived CDR1 and CDR2 are SGHTA and FQGNSA. CDR3 sequence: CASVEPSLTNTGELFF. The CDR3 nucleotides read TGTGCCAGCGTCGAGCCGAGTCTCACCAACACCGGGGAGCTGTTTTTT. The full variable domain, completed using reference TRBV7-2 and TRBJ2-2, is GAGVSQSPSNKVTEKGKDVELRCDPISGHTALYWYRQSLGQGLEFLIYFQGNSAPDKSGLPSDRFSAERTGGSVSTLTIQRTQQEDSAVYLCASVEPSLTNTGELFFGEGSRLTVL.

The table lists this clonotype with many counts. V is TRBV7-2 and J is TRBJ1-1; 8 bases are a match to TRBD1. V trimming: 3 bases; J trimming: 1 base; junction bases outside the gene matches: 4. This CDR3 contains 15 residues. Germline CDR1 and CDR2: SGHTA and FQGNSA. The CDR3 loop is CASSFGDRKNTEAFF. CDR3 bases: TGTGCCAGCAGCTTCGGGGACAGGAAGAACACTGAAGCTTTCTTT. Full variable domain (rest looked up from reference TRBV7-2 and TRBJ1-1): GAGVSQSPSNKVTEKGKDVELRCDPISGHTALYWYRQSLGQGLEFLIYFQGNSAPDKSGLPSDRFSAERTGGSVSTLTIQRTQQEDSAVYLCASSFGDRKNTEAFFGQGTRLTVV.

There are many counts of this clonotype. V and J are TRBV7-9 and TRBJ2-7, with 9 bases aligning to TRBD1. Germline V gene sequence: CDR1 SEHNR, CDR2 FQNEAQ (reference sequence). The V gene end was trimmed by 5 bases and the J gene end by 7 bases; junction bases not matched to a gene: 21. The length of the CDR3 is 18 residues. CDR3 in DNA: TGTGCCAGCAGCCGCCGCAAGTCCGGGACAGGGTCATCGCGGGAGCAGTACTTC. As protein: CASSRRKSGTGSSREQYF.

There are many counts of this clonotype. This chain connects TRBV4-1 to TRBJ2-1; 7 nucleotides match TRBD1. The CDR3 spans 13 residues. Per germline, CDR1 MGHRA and CDR2 YSYEKL. V trimming: 2 bases; J trimming: 14 bases; junction bases outside the gene matches: 9. The CDR3 DNA reads TGCGCCAGCAGCCAACCCGACAGGGATGCAAAGTTCTTC. Its protein product is CASSQPDRDAKFF.

The J gene is TRBJ2-3, the V gene TRBV5-1, with TRBD2 as a possible D gene (6 bases). This CDR3 spans 14 amino acids. The germline V gene encodes CDR1 SGHRS and CDR2 YFSETQ. V lost 2 bases and J lost 5, with 12 bases in between. CDR3: CASSFSGRKDTQYF. Written as DNA, the CDR3 is TGCGCCAGCAGCTTTTCAGGGAGGAAAGATACGCAGTATTTT.

This clonotype was counted at least ten times. The chain employs TRBV12-3 or TRBV12-4 and TRBJ1-2; D gene unclear. The length of the CDR3 is 12 residues. V was pared by 5 bases and J by 2 bases, with 6 bases between. The CDR3 region is CASSRTNYGYTF. CDR3 bases: TGTGCCAGCAGTCGGACCAACTATGGCTACACCTTC.

The table lists this clonotype with many counts. The chain links TRBV20-1 to TRBJ2-5, with D uncertain. Trimming shortened V by 6 bases and J by 2 bases, and 16 bases separated the two germline ends. Germline V lookup: CDR1 DFQATT, CDR2 SNEGSKA (reference sequence). The CDR3 loop spans 14 amino acids. The CDR3 DNA follows: TGCAGTGCCCAAGAAGGTCTTCGACAAGAGACCCAGTACTTC. Translation gives CSAQEGLRQETQYF.

This clonotype was seen at least ten times. V gene TRBV11-2 combines with J gene TRBJ2-1, with TRBD2 matching over 16 bases. The trim removed 4 bases at V and 1 base at J, leaving 4 bases unmatched. The length of the CDR3 is 18 residues. The germline CDR1 and CDR2 sequences are SGHAT and FQNNGV. The CDR3 reads CASSWGLAGGPSYNEQFF. CDR3 DNA: TGTGCCAGCAGCTGGGGACTAGCGGGGGGGCCTTCCTACAATGAGCAGTTCTTC.

In this sample, this clonotype turned up many times. The chain couples TRBV7-9 to TRBJ2-5, with 10 nucleotides matching TRBD1. With V trimmed by 1 base and J by 2 bases, 7 bases remained unmatched. This CDR3 has 17 amino acids. Germline V gene lookup returns CDR1 SEHNR and CDR2 FQNEAQ (reference sequence). In DNA form, the CDR3 reads TGTGCCAGCAGCTTAGGAAGAACGGGACAGGGGCAAGAGACCCAGTACTTC. As protein: CASSLGRTGQGQETQYF. The complete variable domain, with remaining parts taken from reference TRBV7-9 and TRBJ2-5, reads DTGVSQNPRHKITKRGQNVTFRCDPISEHNRLYWYRQTLGQGPEFLTYFQNEAQLEKSRLLSDRFSAERPKGSFSTLEIQRTEQGDSAMYLCASSLGRTGQGQETQYFGPGTRLLVL.

This clonotype came up many times. This chain joins TRBV7-8 and TRBJ2-1; TRBD2 aligns across 14 bases. The CDR3 contains 20 residues. Germline V gene lookup returns CDR1 SGHVS and CDR2 FQNEAQ. The trim removed 2 bases at V and 1 base at J, leaving 10 bases unmatched. The CDR3 region has the DNA TGTGCCAGCAGCTTATATGGTGGACTAGCGGGAGGCCCTTCCTACAATGAGCAGTTCTTC. Translating it yields CASSLYGGLAGGPSYNEQFF. The whole variable domain, remainder taken from reference TRBV7-8 and TRBJ2-1, is GAGVSQSPRYKVAKRGQDVALRCDPISGHVSLFWYQQALGQGPEFLTYFQNEAQLDKSGLPSDRFFAERPEGSVSTLKIQRTQQEDSAVYLCASSLYGGLAGGPSYNEQFFGPGTRLTVL.

This clonotype was seen ten or more times. The gene calls are TRBV5-6 and TRBJ2-7, with 8 bases that match TRBD2. Trimming cost V 4 bases and J 7 bases; bases outside gene matches: 13. The CDR3 has 15 residues. Germline V gives CDR1 SGHDT, CDR2 YYEEEE. The CDR3 spells CASSPTAGGLGEQYF. As DNA, the CDR3 is TGTGCCAGCAGCCCGACGGCGGGAGGTCTAGGAGAGCAGTACTTC.

This clonotype has just a few counts. The chain recombines TRBV20-1 with TRBJ1-3, with 11 positions matching TRBD1. The CDR3 is made up of 17 amino acids. V lost 5 bases to trimming and J lost 4 bases; unmatched junction nucleotides: 13. CDR1 and CDR2 (germline): DFQATT, SNEGSKA (reference sequence). The CDR3: CSAGTGGLSLGGNTIYF. CDR3 DNA sequence: TGCAGTGCTGGGACAGGGGGTCTCTCTCTCGGCGGAAACACCATATATTTT.

At least ten counts were recorded for this clonotype. The rearrangement uses TRBV6-2 or TRBV6-3 and TRBJ2-7, with a tentative D call TRBD1 (6 bases). The CDR3 sequence is 14 residues long. The V end lost 5 bases, the J end lost 2 bases, and 13 bases lay between the germline ends. Germline V CDR1 and CDR2: MNHEY, SVGEGT. Written as DNA, the CDR3 is TGTGCCAGCAGTGGCTCTGACAGGACCTACGAGCAGTACTTC. This translates into CASSGSDRTYEQYF.

Many counts were recorded for this clonotype. The rearrangement joins TRBV7-2 to TRBJ2-1; 12 nucleotides line up with TRBD1. The V and J ends lost 4 bases and 9 bases, in that order; junction bases with no gene match: 4. The germline CDR1 and CDR2 sequences are SGHTA and FQGNSA. The CDR3 covers 14 residues. The CDR3 here is CASSSGQGAGEQFF. The CDR3 DNA is TGTGCCAGCAGCTCGGGACAGGGGGCAGGTGAGCAGTTCTTC.

There are many counts of this clonotype. The rearrangement uses TRBV5-6 and TRBJ2-2, with 7 bases aligning to TRBD2. Germline CDR1 and CDR2: SGHDT and YYEEEE. The CDR3 loop spans 15 amino acids. V dropped 5 bases and J dropped 4; count of bases not matched to a gene: 8. The CDR3: CASSLGGRGTGELFF. The CDR3 DNA sequence: TGTGCCAGCAGTCTGGGAGGGAGAGGCACCGGGGAGCTGTTTTTT.

Many counts were recorded for this clonotype. The chain employs TRBV5-5 and TRBJ2-2, with D perhaps being TRBD1 or TRBD2 (5 bases each). Germline V gene sequence: CDR1 SGHKS, CDR2 YYEKEE (reference sequence). There are 15 residues in the CDR3. Trimming removed 6 bases from V and 0 bases from J, with 12 bases in between. For the CDR3, the DNA is TGTGCCAGCACCTGGGGACGAACGAACACCGGGGAGCTGTTTTTT. It yields the protein CASTWGRTNTGELFF. The complete variable domain, with remaining parts taken from reference TRBV5-5 and TRBJ2-2, reads DAGVTQSPTHLIKTRGQQVTLRCSPISGHKSVSWYQQVLGQGPQFIFQYYEKEERGRGNFPDRFSARQFPNYSSELNVNALLLGDSALYLCASTWGRTNTGELFFGEGSRLTVL.

This clonotype was detected only a few times. The chain joins TRBV7-2 to TRBJ2-2; 8 nucleotides match TRBD1. The J segment lost 4 bases and the V segment lost 6 bases, leaving 10 bases of the junction unmatched. The germline gives CDR1 SGHTA, CDR2 FQGNSA. The CDR3 totals 16 residues. This CDR3 reads CASSIAGGQSTGELFF. For the CDR3, the DNA is TGTGCCAGCAGTATCGCAGGGGGCCAAAGCACCGGGGAGCTGTTTTTT.

There are a few counts of this clonotype. This rearrangement joins TRBV7-8 to TRBJ2-2, with D perhaps given as TRBD1 or TRBD2 (5 bases each). The V end was cut by 0 bases, the J end by 3 bases, with 14 bases between. The CDR3 length is 17 residues. CDR1 is SGHVS and CDR2 is FQNEAQ in the germline V gene. CDR3 protein: CASSLAWGIEDTGELFF. The CDR3 DNA is TGTGCCAGCAGCTTAGCATGGGGGATAGAGGACACCGGGGAGCTGTTTTTT.

This clonotype was seen many times. The chain couples TRBV9 to TRBJ1-1, with D possibly TRBD1 on 6 matching bases. V lost 3 bases and J 0 bases, leaving 12 bases between the germline ends. The CDR3 consists of 15 residues. The germline CDR1 and CDR2 sequences are SGDLS and YYNGEE. CDR3 protein: CASSEVGALNTEAFF. The CDR3 DNA follows: TGTGCCAGCAGCGAGGTGGGGGCTTTGAACACTGAAGCTTTCTTT.

This clonotype was counted ten times or more. The chain couples TRBV5-6 to TRBJ1-2; D is perhaps TRBD1 (5 bases). V lost 3 bases and J lost 3, with 12 bases in between. CDR3 length: 14 residues. CDR1 is SGHDT and CDR2 is YYEEEE in the germline V gene. As DNA, the CDR3 is TGTGCCAGCAGCTCGTGGGGGAGGGACTATGGCTACACCTTC. It encodes CASSSWGRDYGYTF.

This clonotype has at least ten counts. As DNA, the CDR3 is TGCAGTGCTAGAAAAGCCGGGACAGGGGGCCACGAGCAGTACTTC. It is translated as CSARKAGTGGHEQYF. The genes are TRBV20-1 and TRBJ2-7; 12 bases agree with TRBD1. Per the germline V gene, CDR1 is DFQATT and CDR2 is SNEGSKA (reference sequence). V shed 2 bases and J 5 bases; nucleotides not matched to a gene: 7. The CDR3 contains 15 residues.

This clonotype was seen ten or more times. The V gene is TRBV20-1, the J gene TRBJ2-5; 10 nucleotides align to TRBD1. This CDR3 has 14 amino acids. From germline, CDR1 is DFQATT and CDR2 SNEGSKA (reference sequence). V lost 3 bases, J lost 5 bases, and 6 bases stayed unmatched. CDR3 nucleotides: TGCAGTGCTAGTTGGGACAGGGGATGGGAGACCCAGTACTTC. It yields the protein CSASWDRGWETQYF.

This clonotype was counted many times. V is TRBV7-9 and J is TRBJ1-1, with D hard to call. Germline CDR1 is SEHNR and CDR2 is FQNEAQ (reference sequence). The CDR3 contains 12 residues. With 5 bases removed from V and 6 bases from J, the gap between germline ends came to 10 bases. The CDR3 nucleotides read TGTGCCAGCAGCCGGGGAGAGGCTGAAGCTTTCTTT. It specifies CASSRGEAEAFF.

The sample holds many counts of this clonotype. The genes are TRBV7-9 and TRBJ2-7; TRBD2 matches 10 bases. The CDR3 totals 16 residues. Germline assignment: CDR1 SEHNR and CDR2 FQNEAQ (reference sequence). Unmatched junction bases numbered 7, after V lost 1 base and J lost 4 bases. The CDR3 loop is CASSLEAGGREYEQYF. The CDR3 DNA follows: TGTGCCAGCAGCTTAGAAGCGGGAGGGAGGGAATACGAGCAGTACTTC.

In this sample, this clonotype turned up many times. This chain joins TRBV6-2 or TRBV6-3 and TRBJ1-1, with D possibly being TRBD1 (6 bases). Trimming removed 6 bases at V and 4 bases at J, with 15 bases between. CDR1 is MNHEY, CDR2 SVGEGT, per germline. The CDR3 is 14 amino acids. The DNA for the CDR3 is TGTGCCAGCAGAGAACAGGGTAGTCGCACTGAAGCTTTCTTT. Its translation is CASREQGSRTEAFF.

This clonotype was seen repeatedly, ten times or more. CDR3 sequence reads: CASRNGIYEQYF. The DNA of the CDR3 is TGTGCCAGCAGAAATGGGATTTACGAGCAGTACTTC. This sequence joins TRBV28 and TRBJ2-7; D ambiguous. The CDR3 runs to 12 residues. Trimming left V 6 bases short and J 4 bases short, with 10 bases between. Per germline, CDR1 MDHEN and CDR2 SYDVKM.

Ten or more counts support this clonotype. The V call is TRBV6-5, the J call TRBJ1-5, with D unresolved. The CDR3 spans 14 residues. CDR1 MNHEY and CDR2 SVGAGI come from the germline V gene. V was clipped by 2 bases and J by 5 bases, with 10 bases between them. The CDR3 DNA reads as TGTGCCAGCAGTTACGAGTGGGGAGATCAGCCCCAGCATTTT. Protein product: CASSYEWGDQPQHF.

This clonotype was observed at least ten times. The genes are TRBV4-1 and TRBJ2-1; D is unresolved. This CDR3 has 14 amino acids. Trimming pared 1 base from V and 8 bases from J, leaving 12 bases between. The germline V gene has CDR1 MGHRA and CDR2 YSYEKL. The CDR3 DNA sequence: TGCGCCAGCAGCCAAGGTGCGGCTGGGGATGAGCAGTTCTTC. Translated: CASSQGAAGDEQFF.

In this sample, this clonotype turned up many times. The chain has TRBV6-5 and TRBJ1-1, with D uncertain. The CDR3 is 14 residues long. Looked up from germline, CDR1 is MNHEY and CDR2 is SVGAGI. V dropped 2 bases and J dropped 1 base, with 8 bases sitting between them. In DNA form, the CDR3 reads TGTGCCAGCAGTTACACAACGGAGAACACTGAAGCTTTCTTT. Protein sequence: CASSYTTENTEAFF.

This clonotype was seen ten or more times. The chain uses TRBV19 and TRBJ2-7, with 7 bases that match TRBD2. The CDR3 sequence is 13 residues long. The V gene end was trimmed by 6 bases and the J gene end by 3 bases; junction bases not matched to a gene: 5. Germline lookup yields CDR1 LNHDA and CDR2 SQIVND (reference sequence). The CDR3 DNA follows: TGTGCCAGTAGCTGGGGGGACTACTACGAGCAGTACTTC. Its protein is CASSWGDYYEQYF.